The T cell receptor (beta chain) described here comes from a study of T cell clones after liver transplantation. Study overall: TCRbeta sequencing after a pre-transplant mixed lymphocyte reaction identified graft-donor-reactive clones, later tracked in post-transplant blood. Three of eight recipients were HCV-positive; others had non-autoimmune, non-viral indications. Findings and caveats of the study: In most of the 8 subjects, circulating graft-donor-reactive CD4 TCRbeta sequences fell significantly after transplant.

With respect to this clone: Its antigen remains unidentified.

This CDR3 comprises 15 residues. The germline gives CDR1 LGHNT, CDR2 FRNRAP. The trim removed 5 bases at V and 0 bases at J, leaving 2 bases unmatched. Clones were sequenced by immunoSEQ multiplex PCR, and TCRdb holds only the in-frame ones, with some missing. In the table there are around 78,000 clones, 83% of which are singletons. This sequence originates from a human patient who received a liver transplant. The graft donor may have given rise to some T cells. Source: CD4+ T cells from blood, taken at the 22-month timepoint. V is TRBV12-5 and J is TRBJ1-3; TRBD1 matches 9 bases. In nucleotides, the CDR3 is TGTGCTAGTGGTCGACAGGGGGACTCTGGAAACACCATATATTTT. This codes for CASGRQGDSGNTIYF.